The clone carrying this TCR beta chain has a handful of counts. Trimming at V came to 3 bases and at J to 8 bases, leaving 6 bases not matched to a gene. This CDR3 region has 14 residues. The data are from a study of blood T cells in healthy people across ages. It was with a sample-barcoded 5' primer and a J-beta primer mix that a second PCR of roughly 7 to 12 cycles was run. TCRdb passed the 5' RACE reads through MiXCR, listing each CDR3 protein once. The data contain some 760,000 distinct CDR3 sequences, 20% to 30% of them singletons. Another study also made use of these data, one on T cells of mothers and their children.

Sequencing was performed on blood. The V call is TRBV12-3 or TRBV12-4, the J call TRBJ2-1, with 8 bases matching TRBD2. The sequence was obtained from a boy younger than 18 in good health. The CDR3 bases are TGTGCCAGCAGTTTTGGCGGGAGGCGGGATGAGCAGTTCTTC. This encodes CASSFGGRRDEQFF.